Detailed here is one T cell receptor beta chain. Antigen: not known. The sample belongs to a study of beta chain features in type 1 diabetes. Notes on the study in general: Within each of all four CD4+ subsets, Type 1 diabetes patients had TCRB CDR3s that were moderately but significantly shorter. Individuals with type 1 diabetes displayed fewer insertions and more deletions at VDJ junctions.

Sequencing targeted expressed TCRB transcripts, as all isolated RNA had been reverse transcribed. The protocol was immunoSEQ multiplex PCR, while the TCRdb copy is restricted to in-frame clones and leaves out a portion. The table lists 600,000 or so clones, 12% of them singletons, with around 0.12% in the top ten. Trimming cost V 5 bases and J 4 bases; bases outside gene matches: 4. The CDR3 extends over 13 amino acids. Germline CDR1 SEHNR, CDR2 FQNEAQ (reference sequence). Sequences were obtained from naive CD4+ T cells from blood. This receptor was taken from a man aged 25 to 45 with type 1 diabetes. The V gene is TRBV7-9, the J gene TRBJ2-5; 7 positions agree with TRBD1. The CDR3 protein is CASSPQGVETQYF. CDR3 sequence (DNA): TGTGCCAGCAGCCCTCAGGGGGTAGAGACCCAGTACTTC.